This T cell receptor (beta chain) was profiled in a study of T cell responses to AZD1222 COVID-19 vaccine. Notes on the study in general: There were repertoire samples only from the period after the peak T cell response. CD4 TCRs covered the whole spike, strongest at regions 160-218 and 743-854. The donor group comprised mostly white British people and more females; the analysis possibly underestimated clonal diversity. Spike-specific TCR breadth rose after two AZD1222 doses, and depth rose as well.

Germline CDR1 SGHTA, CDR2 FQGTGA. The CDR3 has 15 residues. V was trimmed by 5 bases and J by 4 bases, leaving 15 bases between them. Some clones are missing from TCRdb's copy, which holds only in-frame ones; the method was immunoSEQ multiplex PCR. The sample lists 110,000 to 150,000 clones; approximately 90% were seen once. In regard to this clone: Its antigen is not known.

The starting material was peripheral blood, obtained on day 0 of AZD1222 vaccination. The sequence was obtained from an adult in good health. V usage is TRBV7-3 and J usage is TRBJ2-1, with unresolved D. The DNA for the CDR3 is TGTGCCAGCAGCATCGACGGCGGCCTTTACAATGAGCAGTTCTTC. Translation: CASSIDGGLYNEQFF.